This T cell receptor beta chain is drawn from a study of T cells in Graves' hyperthyroidism and ophthalmopathy. Whole-study findings and limits: In blood, most of the thyroid clonotypes expanded above 0.001 were also present.

Researchers took RNA transcripts and amplified the TCR beta CDR3 regions from them. The HTBI primer set was used in a first-round RT-PCR of the TCR CDR3. TCRdb re-called the multiplex PCR reads through MiXCR, storing one row per CDR3 protein. The sample includes over 400,000 distinct CDR3 sequences, roughly 22% of them seen just once. The CDR3 spans 15 residues. The germline V gene encodes CDR1 MNHEY and CDR2 SVGAGI. V dropped 2 bases and J dropped 4 bases, with 12 bases sitting between them. In regard to this clonotype: Antigen specificity is unknown.

This chain uses TRBV6-5 with TRBJ2-1; either TRBD1 or TRBD2 may supply D (5 bases each). Material: blood. The TCR comes from an older woman with Graves' ophthalmopathy. The CDR3 loop reads CASSYRESGYNEQFF. The CDR3, as DNA: TGTGCCAGCAGTTACCGGGAATCAGGGTACAATGAGCAGTTCTTC.